This record covers a single T cell receptor beta chain. Its target is not known. This entry is derived from a study of T cells in Graves' hyperthyroidism and ophthalmopathy. Whole-study context: Sampling of peripheral blood happened at initial diagnosis, prior to any treatment. Findings of the study overall: Peripheral blood also featured most of the thyroid clonotypes expanded above 0.001.

What was amplified from RNA transcripts were TCR beta CDR3 regions. Researchers ran a first-round RT-PCR on the TCR CDR3 using the HTBI primer set. TCRdb fed the multiplex PCR reads into MiXCR, producing one record per CDR3 protein. Among more than 300,000 distinct CDR3 sequences listed, roughly 14% were seen once. The clonotype originates from a woman in her thirties with Graves' ophthalmopathy. Sequenced: blood.

The CDR3: CASLRDRVVETQYF. The CDR3, as DNA: TGTGCCAGCCTGAGGGACAGGGTTGTGGAGACCCAGTACTTC. The chain links TRBV6-1 to TRBJ2-5; 9 bases match TRBD1. The CDR3 is 14 amino acids. CDR1 is MNHNS and CDR2 is SASEGT in the germline V gene. With V trimmed by 8 bases and J by 5 bases, 9 bases remained unmatched.